A selection of T cell receptor beta chains follows, all from one sample in a study of patients and donors after allogeneic stem cell transplantation. TCRdb called the RT-PCR reads again in MiXCR, with one record for every CDR3 protein. This sample carries about a million distinct CDR3 sequences, approximately 18% of them seen once, and the ten largest clones take roughly 6.4%. The sequencing sample was made of blood, either unsorted or a sorted T cell fraction (not recorded which). The origin of the receptors is a human donor who was either an allogeneic HSCT recipient or a stem cell or donor lymphocyte infusion donor (not recorded which). It is not recorded whose cells these are; they may come from a transplant donor. The CDR3 runs from the conserved cysteine through the conserved F or W. The order of the fields is V gene, clone size, J gene, D gene, CDR3 protein, CDR3 DNA. D genes are given only for firm matches. Where a row states a size, it is once, few, many or the class of an expanded clone; other rows omit it.

TRBV5-1	few	TRBJ1-1	.	CASSLAGVRNEAFF	TGCGCCAGCAGCTTGGCTGGGGTTCGGAATGAAGCTTTCTTT
TRBV6-1	.	TRBJ1-1	TRBD1	CASRPTGMATEAFF	TGTGCCAGCAGACCGACAGGGATGGCCACTGAAGCTTTCTTT
TRBV7-6	.	TRBJ2-3	.	CASSLADGYTDTQYF	TGTGCCAGCAGCTTAGCGGACGGATACACAGATACGCAGTATTTT
TRBV20-1	few	TRBJ1-4	.	CSASSSRDGEKLFF	TGCAGTGCTAGCTCAAGCAGGGACGGGGAAAAACTGTTTTTT
TRBV30	.	TRBJ2-1	.	CAWAPRQYNEQFF	TGTGCCTGGGCTCCAAGGCAGTACAATGAGCAGTTCTTC
TRBV4-1	few	TRBJ1-6	.	CASSQDLGFYNSPLHF	TGCGCCAGCAGCCAAGATCTCGGGTTCTATAATTCACCCCTCCACTTT
TRBV12-3/TRBV12-4	few	TRBJ1-5	TRBD1	CASTRTGTGTNQPQHF	TGTGCCAGCACCCGGACCGGGACAGGGACGAATCAGCCCCAGCATTTT
TRBV7-9	.	TRBJ2-5	.	CASSSSVNQETQYF	TGTGCCAGCAGCTCTAGCGTAAACCAAGAGACCCAGTACTTC
TRBV27	few	TRBJ2-1	.	CASSLFWTVAYNEQFF	TGTGCCAGCAGTTTATTTTGGACGGTGGCCTACAATGAGCAGTTCTTC
TRBV7-2	.	TRBJ2-1	TRBD1	CASSLEAGGRNEQFF	TGTGCCAGCAGCTTAGAGGCAGGGGGCCGAAATGAGCAGTTCTTC
TRBV15	.	TRBJ2-2	TRBD2	CATSRDSGRVIGELFF	TGTGCCACCAGCAGAGACAGCGGGAGGGTGATCGGGGAGCTGTTTTTT
TRBV5-1	few	TRBJ2-2	TRBD2	CASSVHPSGQDTGELFF	TGCGCCAGCAGTGTTCACCCTAGCGGTCAGGACACCGGGGAGCTGTTTTTT
TRBV5-5	.	TRBJ2-2	TRBD2	CASSFIASGATGELFF	TGTGCCAGCAGCTTCATCGCTAGCGGGGCCACCGGGGAGCTGTTTTTT
TRBV19	.	TRBJ2-5	TRBD1	CASSGTGARTQYF	TGTGCCAGTAGTGGGACAGGGGCAAGGACCCAGTACTTC
TRBV6-1	.	TRBJ2-7	.	CASGPRSTYEQYF	TGTGCCAGCGGCCCCCGTTCTACCTACGAGCAGTACTTC
TRBV24-1	few	TRBJ2-3	TRBD2	CATSGTSGPRGTDTQYF	TGTGCCACCAGTGGCACTAGCGGGCCCCGGGGCACAGATACGCAGTATTTT
TRBV12-3/TRBV12-4	.	TRBJ1-1	.	CASTPGHPNTEAFF	TGTGCCAGCACCCCGGGACATCCGAACACTGAAGCTTTCTTT
TRBV4-1	.	TRBJ2-7	.	CASSQGSGVSYEQYF	TGCGCCAGCAGCCAAGGGAGCGGAGTCTCCTACGAGCAGTACTTC
TRBV12-3/TRBV12-4	.	TRBJ2-7	TRBD2	CASSPPGLAASYEQYF	TGTGCCAGCAGTCCCCCGGGACTAGCGGCCTCCTACGAGCAGTACTTC
TRBV12-5	few	TRBJ2-3	TRBD2	CASGLVVSAGGTDTQYF	TGTGCTAGTGGTTTGGTAGTATCAGCGGGAGGAACAGATACGCAGTATTTT
TRBV14	.	TRBJ2-3	.	CASSRQLPPDTQYF	TGTGCCAGCAGCCGACAACTTCCCCCGGATACGCAGTATTTT
TRBV3-1	few	TRBJ1-1	.	CASSRFEVGSTEAFF	TGTGCCAGCAGCCGCTTTGAGGTGGGGAGCACTGAAGCTTTCTTT
TRBV15	few	TRBJ2-2	.	CATAAPNTGELFF	TGTGCCACCGCCGCCCCAAACACCGGGGAGCTGTTTTTT
TRBV9	few	TRBJ2-3	.	CASSRIGLDTQYF	TGTGCCAGCAGTCGGATCGGACTAGATACGCAGTATTTT
TRBV6-2/TRBV6-3	few	TRBJ1-1	.	CASTLTRSTEAFF	TGTGCCAGCACCCTGACGAGGAGCACTGAAGCTTTCTTT
TRBV27	few	TRBJ1-5	TRBD1	CASSLAGQGLNQPQHF	TGTGCCAGCAGTTTAGCGGGACAGGGGCTAAATCAGCCCCAGCATTTT
TRBV5-6	few	TRBJ1-3	.	CASSPAGHVFTIYF	TGTGCCAGCAGCCCGGCGGGACACGTTTTTACCATATATTTT
TRBV5-1	few	TRBJ2-1	.	CASSFDRVYNEQFF	TGCGCCAGCAGCTTTGACAGAGTGTACAATGAGCAGTTCTTC
TRBV29-1	.	TRBJ1-1	.	CSVSRRGNTEAFF	TGCAGCGTTAGTCGCAGGGGGAACACTGAAGCTTTCTTT
TRBV12-3/TRBV12-4	few	TRBJ1-5	.	CASSLFRTGRAQPQHF	TGTGCCAGCAGTTTATTTCGAACAGGGCGGGCTCAGCCCCAGCATTTT
TRBV4-3	few	TRBJ2-1	.	CASSPARGHFYEQFF	TGCGCCAGCAGCCCCGCCAGGGGTCATTTCTATGAGCAGTTCTTC
TRBV3-1	few	TRBJ2-1	.	CASSQDISDSNLSYNEQFF	TGTGCCAGCAGCCAAGACATTAGCGACTCCAATTTATCCTACAATGAGCAGTTCTTC
TRBV20-1	.	TRBJ1-5	TRBD1	CSARVGGTGFQPQHF	TGCAGTGCTAGAGTGGGCGGGACAGGGTTTCAGCCCCAGCATTTT
TRBV9	.	TRBJ1-2	.	CASSVAVSVNYGYTF	TGTGCCAGCAGCGTAGCGGTTTCAGTTAACTATGGCTACACCTTC
TRBV3-1	.	TRBJ2-1	.	CASTSSLGQAGGEQFF	TGTGCCAGCACCTCATCCCTTGGACAAGCTGGAGGTGAGCAGTTCTTC
TRBV29-1	.	TRBJ2-7	TRBD2	CSVSGTDSSYEQYF	TGCAGCGTTAGCGGGACTGACAGCTCCTACGAGCAGTACTTC
TRBV18	.	TRBJ2-3	.	CASSPAGTDTQYF	TGTGCCAGCTCACCGGCAGGAACAGATACGCAGTATTTT